This section outlines one T cell receptor beta chain sequence together with its context. Its antigen is undetermined. This sample was taken from a study of PD-1 blockade in classical Hodgkin lymphoma. Overall study results and limits: Reported findings placed baseline TCR diversity lower in newly diagnosed patients (compared with healthy donors). The drivers behind the repertoire differences, possibly disease activity or prior therapy, remain undefined.

Some clones are missing from TCRdb's copy, which holds only in-frame ones; the method was immunoSEQ multiplex PCR. The table lists 4,000 to 4,500 clones, roughly 80% of them singletons. The germline gives CDR1 MNHEY, CDR2 SMNVEV (reference sequence). The CDR3 runs to 16 residues. The ends were cut back, 3 bases at V and 2 bases at J, with 14 bases in the middle. This sample's time point: newly diagnosed, previously untreated cHL patient sample. Researchers pulled CD8+ T cells out of thawed PBMCs using magnetic negative selection. What served as comparison were PBMCs in newly diagnosed, untreated classical Hodgkin lymphoma.

The receptor comes from a human donor with classical Hodgkin lymphoma. The chain couples TRBV27 to TRBJ2-1; D call uncertain. What was sequenced was CD8+ T cells from blood. CDR3 protein: CASSFGAATPYNEQFF. The CDR3 DNA reads TGTGCCAGCAGTTTCGGCGCGGCCACCCCCTACAATGAGCAGTTCTTC.